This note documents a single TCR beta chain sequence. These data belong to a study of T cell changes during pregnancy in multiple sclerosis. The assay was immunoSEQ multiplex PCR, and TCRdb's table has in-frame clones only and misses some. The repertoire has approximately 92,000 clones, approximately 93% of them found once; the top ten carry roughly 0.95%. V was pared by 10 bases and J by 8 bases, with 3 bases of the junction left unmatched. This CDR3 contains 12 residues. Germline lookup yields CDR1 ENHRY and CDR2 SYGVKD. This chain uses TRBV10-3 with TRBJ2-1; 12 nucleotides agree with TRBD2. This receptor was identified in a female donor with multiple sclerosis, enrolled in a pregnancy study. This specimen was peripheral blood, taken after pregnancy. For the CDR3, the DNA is TGTGCCACCCGACTAGCGGGAGATGAGCAGTTCTTC. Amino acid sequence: CATRLAGDEQFF.